A selection of T cell receptor beta chains follows, all from one sample in a study of blood T cell repertoires in COVID-19. Generated by immunoSEQ multiplex PCR, the TCRdb table keeps only in-frame clones and is missing some. This table has around 200,000 clones, roughly 90% appearing once. The sample was peripheral blood. Receptor source: a woman aged 55-70 years with COVID-19, enrolled during active disease. The CDR3 runs from the conserved cysteine through the conserved F or W. D genes are given only for firm matches. Size is omitted from some rows. Given values are once, few, many or a class for expanded clones.

d_call	v_call	clone_size	j_call	cdr3_aa	cdr3_nt
NA	TRBV7-2	NA	TRBJ1-3	CASSPVSGGGNTIYF	TGTGCCAGCAGCCCGGTATCCGGAGGCGGAAACACCATATATTTT
NA	TRBV29-1	NA	TRBJ1-5	CSVTLGAPGQPQHF	TGCAGCGTTACCTTAGGGGCCCCCGGTCAGCCCCAGCATTTT
NA	TRBV5-1	NA	TRBJ1-5	CASSLDSTSNQPQHF	TGCGCCAGCAGCTTGGACAGTACTAGCAATCAGCCCCAGCATTTT
TRBD1	TRBV23-1	NA	TRBJ2-5	CASSQSRDRDGQETQYF	TGCGCCAGCAGTCAATCGCGGGACAGGGACGGGCAAGAGACCCAGTACTTC
NA	TRBV5-8	NA	TRBJ2-7	CASSSRDMDPYEQYF	TGTGCCAGCAGCTCCCGGGACATGGACCCGTACGAGCAGTACTTC
NA	TRBV19	NA	TRBJ1-5	CAPPRPQHF	TGTGCCCCCCCCCGGCCCCAGCATTTT
NA	TRBV19	once	TRBJ1-5	CASSIARSKASNQPQHF	TGTGCCAGTAGTATAGCGCGGTCGAAAGCGAGCAATCAGCCCCAGCATTTT
NA	TRBV27	NA	TRBJ2-5	CASSLRGWETQYF	TGTGCCAGCAGTTTACGAGGGTGGGAGACCCAGTACTTC
NA	TRBV6-2/TRBV6-3	NA	TRBJ1-3	CASSFGESGNTIYF	TGTGCCAGCAGTTTCGGGGAATCTGGAAACACCATATATTTT
TRBD2	TRBV19	NA	TRBJ2-1	CASSIERLAGGKRGNEQFF	TGTGCCAGTAGTATAGAGCGGCTAGCGGGAGGTAAAAGGGGCAATGAGCAGTTCTTC
TRBD1	TRBV6-6	NA	TRBJ1-2	CAGRDRSDYGYTF	TGTGCCGGACGGGACAGGTCCGATTATGGCTACACCTTC
NA	TRBV27	NA	TRBJ1-4	CASSLSPGGKEKLFF	TGTGCCAGCAGTCTATCCCCCGGGGGAAAAGAAAAACTGTTTTTT
TRBD2	TRBV5-3	NA	TRBJ2-1	CARSTGLAGHNEQFF	TGTGCCAGAAGCACCGGACTAGCGGGGCACAATGAGCAGTTCTTC
NA	TRBV29-1	NA	TRBJ1-2	CTFAEGYDYGYTF	TGCACTTTTGCGGAGGGGTATGACTATGGCTACACCTTC
NA	TRBV11-2	once	TRBJ2-5	CASSSRRGETQYF	TGTGCCAGCAGCTCCCGTCGGGGAGAGACCCAGTACTTC
TRBD1	TRBV28	NA	TRBJ1-6	CASSSVHTSRGTYNSPLHF	TGTGCCAGCAGTTCCGTCCATACCTCCAGGGGGACCTATAATTCACCCCTCCACTTT
NA	TRBV18	once	TRBJ1-3	CASSPSGTGNTIYF	TGTGCCAGCTCACCATCGGGTACCGGAAACACCATATATTTT
TRBD2	TRBV6-2/TRBV6-3	NA	TRBJ2-7	CASSYSGTSGTSVHEQYF	TGTGCCAGCAGTTACTCCGGGACTAGCGGGACCTCAGTCCACGAGCAGTACTTC
NA	TRBV5-4	NA	TRBJ1-2	CASTPPGGYGYTF	TGTGCCAGCACACCCCCAGGAGGCTATGGCTACACCTTC
TRBD1	TRBV30	NA	TRBJ2-7	CAWDRDRGSYEQYF	TGTGCCTGGGACCGGGACAGAGGTTCCTACGAGCAGTACTTC
TRBD1	TRBV5-6	NA	TRBJ2-1	CASRQQGLAPPEQFF	TGTGCCAGCAGACAACAGGGGTTAGCGCCTCCTGAGCAGTTCTTC
NA	TRBV7-2	NA	TRBJ2-7	CASSLAGTKGSYEQYF	TGTGCCAGCAGCTTAGCGGGTACTAAAGGCTCCTACGAGCAGTACTTC
NA	TRBV12-3/TRBV12-4	NA	TRBJ2-7	CASSLLSGTEQYF	TGTGCCAGCAGTTTATTATCAGGAACCGAGCAGTACTTC
NA	TRBV11-1	NA	TRBJ2-7	CASSVTGTLNYEQYF	TGTGCCAGCAGCGTGACCGGGACATTGAATTACGAGCAGTACTTC
TRBD1	TRBV29-1	NA	TRBJ1-2	CSVPVWDRGYGYTF	TGCAGCGTTCCGGTTTGGGACAGGGGTTATGGCTACACCTTC
TRBD1	TRBV6-5	NA	TRBJ2-5	CASSFIQGDKETQYF	TGTGCCAGCAGTTTCATTCAGGGGGACAAAGAGACCCAGTACTTC
NA	TRBV9	NA	TRBJ1-6	CASTTGSSYNSPLHF	TGTGCCAGCACCACTGGGAGCTCCTATAATTCACCCCTCCACTTT
TRBD1	TRBV29-1	NA	TRBJ1-5	CSVGQGAYQPQHF	TGCAGCGTCGGGCAGGGGGCTTATCAGCCCCAGCATTTT
TRBD1	TRBV7-9	few	TRBJ1-3	CASSKSGGDGNTIYF	TGTGCCAGCAGCAAGTCAGGGGGTGATGGAAACACCATATATTTT
TRBD1	TRBV24-1	few	TRBJ1-2	CATSERPGTGVGYGYTF	TGTGCCACCAGTGAACGTCCCGGGACAGGGGTCGGCTATGGCTACACCTTC
TRBD2	TRBV4-3	once	TRBJ2-3	CASSQPRGSGRTDTQYF	TGCGCCAGCAGCCAACCCCGGGGGAGCGGGAGGACTGATACGCAGTATTTT
NA	TRBV19	NA	TRBJ1-2	CATTGRGNYGYTF	TGTGCCACCACAGGAAGGGGAAACTATGGCTACACCTTC
NA	TRBV7-7	NA	TRBJ2-7	CASSLSSAVNEQYF	TGTGCTAGCAGCTTATCATCTGCAGTCAACGAGCAGTACTTC
NA	TRBV7-9	once	TRBJ1-5	CASSSSVGAGIGSNQPQHF	TGTGCCAGCAGCTCCTCGGTAGGGGCAGGGATTGGAAGCAATCAGCCCCAGCATTTT
NA	TRBV11-3	NA	TRBJ1-1	CASSLAGITEAFF	TGTGCCAGCAGCTTAGCGGGTATCACTGAAGCTTTCTTT
TRBD1	TRBV10-3	NA	TRBJ1-5	CASRGGQGERNQPQHF	TGTGCCAGCCGTGGGGGACAGGGTGAACGTAATCAGCCCCAGCATTTT
NA	TRBV19	NA	TRBJ1-2	CASRVLSDYGYTF	TGTGCCAGCCGGGTCCTATCCGACTACGGCTACACCTTC
NA	TRBV28	NA	TRBJ2-7	CASSVVRPTYEQYF	TGTGCCAGCAGTGTTGTCCGCCCTACCTACGAGCAGTACTTC
NA	TRBV18	NA	TRBJ2-7	CASSPDYGIYEQYF	TGTGCCAGCTCACCGGACTACGGAATCTACGAGCAGTACTTC
NA	TRBV18	NA	TRBJ1-6	CASSPGGNNSPLHF	TGTGCCAGCTCACCAGGGGGCAACAATTCACCCCTCCACTTT
NA	TRBV25-1	NA	TRBJ2-1	CASSAPSGPAGNEQFF	TGTGCCAGCAGTGCCCCGAGCGGTCCCGCCGGCAATGAGCAGTTCTTC
TRBD1	TRBV7-2	NA	TRBJ1-6	CASSVDRDRSPLHF	TGTGCCAGCAGCGTCGACAGGGACCGTTCACCCCTCCACTTT